These 15 T cell receptor beta chains originate from one sample sequenced in a study of blood T cell repertoires in COVID-19. Using immunoSEQ multiplex PCR, the repertoire was profiled, and TCRdb retains in-frame clones only, with some absent. The sample consists of 150,000 or so clones, 75% to 90% of them appearing once. The sample comprised PBMCs or T cells enriched from blood (not recorded which). The receptors come from a man in his 70s who had been exposed to COVID-19.

This clone was detected only once. In the same sample, other DNA sequences code for this CDR3. The chain joins TRBV20-1 to TRBJ1-2, with no clear D. The CDR3 length is 9 residues. The V end was cut by 4 bases, the J end by 6 bases, with 3 bases between. Germline assignment: CDR1 DFQATT and CDR2 SNEGSKA (reference sequence). The CDR3 is CSATDGYTF. The CDR3 nucleotides read TGCAGTGCTACAGATGGCTACACCTTC.

The rearrangement links TRBV4-2 to TRBJ2-5; 9 bases line up with TRBD2. The V and J ends lost 3 bases and 4 bases, in that order; junction bases with no gene match: 12. The germline V gene has CDR1 LGHNA and CDR2 YNFKEQ. This CDR3 is 17 amino acids long. Here the CDR3 DNA reads TGTGCCAGCAGCCAGGGGGCGGGGGGGATGTCTGGAGAGACCCAGTACTTC. This translates into CASSQGAGGMSGETQYF.

V and J are TRBV2 and TRBJ1-6; possibly TRBD1 for D (6 bases). The CDR3 extends over 15 amino acids. V lost 5 bases, J lost 5 bases, and 13 bases lay in between. Germline V gives CDR1 SNHLY, CDR2 FYNNEI. The CDR3 loop is CASSRQGRDNSPLHF. In DNA form, the CDR3 reads TGTGCCAGCAGTCGGCAGGGGAGGGATAATTCACCCCTCCACTTT.

The chain employs TRBV2 and TRBJ1-5; the D gene is possibly TRBD1 (6 bases). Between the trimmed V and J ends, which lost 5 bases and 4 bases, there was a span of 12 bases. Germline assignment: CDR1 SNHLY and CDR2 FYNNEI. This CDR3 spans 14 amino acids. CDR3: CASSPKGVNQPQHF. CDR3 sequence (DNA): TGTGCCAGCAGTCCCAAGGGGGTTAATCAGCCCCAGCATTTT. Drawing the rest from reference TRBV2 and TRBJ1-5, the complete variable domain is EPEVTQTPSHQVTQMGQEVILRCVPISNHLYFYWYRQILGQKVEFLVSFYNNEISEKSEIFDDQFSVERPDGSNFTLKIRSTKLEDSAMYFCASSPKGVNQPQHFGDGTRLSIL.

J is TRBJ1-2 and V is TRBV21-1; the table calls TRBD1, which could not be checked here. TRBV21-1 is described as a pseudogene. This CDR3 is built from 15 residues. The CDR3 is CASSTEGGQRHGYTF. The CDR3, as DNA: TGTGCCAGCAGCACCGAGGGGGGACAGCGGCATGGCTACACCTTC.

V usage is TRBV5-1 and J usage is TRBJ2-7; a possible D gene is TRBD2 (5 bases). Looked up from germline, CDR1 is SGHRS and CDR2 is YFSETQ. The V and J ends lost 0 bases and 5 bases respectively, with 12 bases between them. The CDR3 runs to 14 residues. CDR3 in DNA: TGCGCCAGCAGCTTGGCCCAGCCCGGGGACGAGCAGTACTTC. The encoded protein is CASSLAQPGDEQYF. The full variable domain, in which reference TRBV5-1 and TRBJ2-7 provide the parts outside the CDR3, is KAGVTQTPRYLIKTRGQQVTLSCSPISGHRSVSWYQQTPGQGLQFLFEYFSETQRNKGNFPGRFSGRQFSNSRSEMNVSTLELGDSALYLCASSLAQPGDEQYFGPGTRLTVT.

This rearrangement joins TRBV3-1 (or the pseudogene TRBV3-2) to TRBJ2-7; D unresolved. The CDR3 length is 11 residues. V shed 5 bases and J shed 6 bases, with 8 bases lying between them. The germline V gene has CDR1 LGHDT and CDR2 YNNKEL (reference sequence). CDR3 residues: CASSLAFEQYF. DNA for the CDR3: TGTGCCAGCAGCTTAGCATTCGAGCAGTACTTC.

This clone occurred once. Other DNA sequences of this sample code for an identical CDR3. The chain combines TRBV6-1 with TRBJ2-3, with D possibly being TRBD2 (6 bases). The length of the CDR3 is 13 residues. V was trimmed by 2 bases and J by 5 bases, leaving 8 bases between them. Germline V gives CDR1 MNHNS, CDR2 SASEGT. CDR3 DNA: TGTGCCAGCAGTGAAAGGAGGGGAGATACGCAGTATTTT. This translates into CASSERRGDTQYF.

The chain joins TRBV6-2 or TRBV6-3 to TRBJ2-7, with TRBD1 matching over 7 bases. This CDR3 contains 15 residues. The J segment lost 5 bases and the V segment lost 6 bases, leaving 13 bases of the junction unmatched. CDR1 and CDR2 (germline): MNHEY, SVGEGT. CDR3 sequence: CASSARTGPPNEQYF. The CDR3, as DNA: TGTGCCAGCAGCGCAAGGACAGGACCTCCCAACGAGCAGTACTTC.

For this clone: The sample carries other DNA sequences with the same CDR3. The gene calls are TRBV19 and TRBJ1-1, with D possibly being TRBD1 (5 bases). The germline gives CDR1 LNHDA, CDR2 SQIVND (reference sequence). V was clipped by 4 bases and J by 5 bases, with 14 bases between them. The CDR3 spans 14 residues. CDR3 amino acids: CASSTSGGRTEAFF. CDR3 bases: TGTGCCAGTAGTACCTCGGGGGGTAGGACTGAAGCTTTCTTT.

J is TRBJ2-1 and V is TRBV6-4; D uncertain. Germline CDR1 and CDR2: MRHNA and SNTAGT. V was pared by 2 bases and J by 0 bases, with 8 bases between. The CDR3 spans 15 residues. This CDR3 is CASSDDPSSYNEQFF. CDR3 bases: TGTGCCAGCAGTGACGACCCTAGCTCCTACAATGAGCAGTTCTTC.

This clone was observed a handful of times. The CDR3 sequence: CASRGLSYEQYF. DNA for the CDR3: TGTGCCAGCAGGGGGCTCTCCTACGAGCAGTACTTC. The rearrangement uses TRBV21-1 and TRBJ2-7; the D call TRBD1 from the table was never checked on the DNA. TRBV21-1 is classified as a pseudogene. This CDR3 spans 12 amino acids.

The chain links TRBV19 to TRBJ2-3; 8 nucleotides agree with TRBD1. The CDR3 is made up of 14 amino acids. J was trimmed by 4 bases and V by 6 bases; bases with no gene match: 6. Germline lookup yields CDR1 LNHDA and CDR2 SQIVND (reference sequence). The CDR3 sequence is CASRWTGQADTQYF. The CDR3 coding sequence is TGTGCCAGTAGGTGGACAGGGCAAGCAGATACGCAGTATTTT.

This clone showed up just once. This chain links TRBV14 with TRBJ1-6; tentative D call: TRBD1 (6 bases). The CDR3 extends over 13 amino acids. Germline loops: CDR1 SGHDN, CDR2 FVKESK. Between the trimmed V and J ends, which lost 7 bases and 3 bases, there was a span of 7 bases. Written as DNA, the CDR3 is TGTGCCAGCAAGGGGGTCTATAATTCACCCCTCCACTTT. Residues: CASKGVYNSPLHF.

The rearrangement joins TRBV28 to TRBJ2-2, with D perhaps matching TRBD1 (6 bases). Trimming removed 2 bases from V and 4 bases from J, with 14 bases in between. The CDR3 is 16 residues long. CDR1 is MDHEN and CDR2 is SYDVKM in the germline V gene. In DNA form, the CDR3 reads TGTGCCAGCAGTTTAAGCCCTAGGGGGTCCACCGGGGAGCTGTTTTTT. Its protein is CASSLSPRGSTGELFF.